The 13 T cell receptor beta chains reported below all come from one sample, sequenced in a study of patients and donors after allogeneic stem cell transplantation. TCRdb passed the RT-PCR reads through MiXCR, listing each CDR3 protein once. The sample has about a million distinct CDR3 sequences, around 17% seen once. The sample consisted of blood, either unsorted or a sorted T cell fraction (not recorded which). These TCRs come from a human donor who was either an allogeneic HSCT recipient or a stem cell or donor lymphocyte infusion donor (not recorded which). It is not recorded whose cells these are; they may come from a transplant donor.

This clonotype was counted only a few times. V gene TRBV3-1 combines with J gene TRBJ1-1; D is undetermined. Germline-derived CDR1 and CDR2 are LGHDT and YNNKEL (reference sequence). V was pared by 1 base and J by 0 bases, with 15 bases between. The CDR3 extends over 17 amino acids. This chain's CDR3 is CASSQARRAIVNTEAFF. In nucleotides, the CDR3 is TGTGCCAGCAGCCAAGCGCGTAGGGCCATCGTGAACACTGAAGCTTTCTTT.

This clonotype came up many times. Relative to the germline gene, one junction end is altered; a read error may explain this. The chain joins TRBV12-3 or TRBV12-4 to TRBJ1-1; D remains unclear. The CDR3 is 14 amino acids. CDR3 nucleotide sequence: TGTGCCAGCAGATTAGGACCACCGAACACTGAAGCTTTCTTT. It specifies CASRLGPPNTEAFF.

This clonotype came up a few times. This chain joins TRBV27 and TRBJ2-6; tentatively, D is TRBD1 (6 bases). Looked up from germline, CDR1 is MNHEY and CDR2 is SMNVEV (reference sequence). The CDR3 has 14 residues. V was shortened by 4 bases and J by 6 bases, with 10 bases between the two germline ends. The CDR3 spells CASSSGVSANVLTF. DNA of the CDR3: TGTGCCAGCAGTTCAGGGGTCTCGGCCAACGTCCTGACTTTC. Full variable domain (outside the CDR3, taken from reference TRBV27 and TRBJ2-6): EAQVTQNPRYLITVTGKKLTVTCSQNMNHEYMSWYRQDPGLGLRQIYYSMNVEVTDKGDVPEGYKVSRKEKRNFPLILESPSPNQTSLYFCASSSGVSANVLTFGAGSRLTVL.

The table lists this clonotype with a few counts. This chain joins TRBV20-1 and TRBJ1-3; 7 bases match TRBD1. The CDR3 runs 16 residues. Germline assignment: CDR1 DFQATT and CDR2 SNEGSKA (reference sequence). V shed 5 bases, J shed 1 base, and the junction held 11 bases outside the gene matches. CDR3 protein: CSAASPQGNSGNTIYF. The CDR3 DNA reads TGCAGTGCTGCGTCACCACAGGGGAATTCTGGAAACACCATATATTTT.

The gene calls are TRBV30 and TRBJ2-7; 7 positions match TRBD2. Germline values: CDR1 GTSNPN, CDR2 SVGIG (reference sequence). The CDR3 is 13 residues long. V shed 4 bases, J shed 3 bases, and the junction held 6 bases outside the gene matches. The CDR3, as DNA: TGTGCCTGGAAAGAGCGGGAAGACTACGAGCAGTACTTC. Protein sequence: CAWKEREDYEQYF.

This clonotype appeared once. The junction and the germline gene differ at one end; a read error may be behind it. The J gene is TRBJ1-5, the V gene TRBV19, with 9 bases identical to TRBD1. The CDR3 covers 17 residues. The germline V gene encodes CDR1 LNHDA and CDR2 SQIVND (reference sequence). CDR3 in amino acids: CASSMMGQGGGNQPQHF. The CDR3 DNA reads as TGTGCCAGTAGTATGATGGGACAGGGCGGAGGCAACCAGCCCCAGCATTTT.

The chain carries TRBV12-3 or TRBV12-4 and TRBJ1-1; D remains unclear. V lost 8 bases, J lost 4 bases, and 14 bases lay in between. The length of the CDR3 is 13 residues. The CDR3 bases are TGTGCCAGCCGAAAAAGGGAAACCACTGAAGCTTTCTTT. It translates to CASRKRETTEAFF.

This clonotype turned up a few times. The J gene is TRBJ2-1, the V gene TRBV20-1, with TRBD2 matching over 9 bases. Germline-derived CDR1 and CDR2 are DFQATT and SNEGSKA (reference sequence). CDR3 size: 14 residues. V shed 3 bases and J 4 bases; nucleotides not matched to a gene: 4. Here the CDR3 reads CSASSSGDYNEQFF. The CDR3 nucleotides are TGCAGTGCTAGCTCTAGCGGGGATTACAATGAGCAGTTCTTC.

V is TRBV4-1 and J is TRBJ2-1; D could derive from TRBD1 or TRBD2 (5 bases each). Germline V CDR1 and CDR2: MGHRA, YSYEKL. This CDR3 comprises 15 residues. Trimming took off 0 bases at V and 8 bases at J, with 14 bases between the two ends. Here the CDR3 DNA reads TGCGCCAGCAGCCAAGAGAGGGACGGATGGGATGAGCAGTTCTTC. Protein product: CASSQERDGWDEQFF.

This clonotype has more than one count but fewer than ten. The chain links TRBV4-2 to TRBJ2-2; 8 nucleotides match TRBD2. With 3 bases clipped from V and 0 bases from J, the junction kept 3 bases outside the gene matches. CDR1 is LGHNA, CDR2 YNFKEQ, per germline. The CDR3 runs to 16 residues. The CDR3 region is CASSQRGGSNTGELFF. In DNA, the CDR3 is TGTGCCAGCAGCCAGCGCGGGGGGTCGAACACCGGGGAGCTGTTTTTT.

The chain employs TRBV7-3 and TRBJ1-1; TRBD1 is a possible D gene (6 bases). This CDR3 region has 14 residues. V gave up 5 bases and J gave up 4 bases, with 14 bases separating them. Germline loops: CDR1 SGHTA, CDR2 FQGTGA. The CDR3 protein is CASSISTGVTEAFF. The CDR3 region has the DNA TGTGCCAGCAGCATCTCGACAGGAGTCACTGAAGCTTTCTTT.

This clonotype was recorded at least ten times. This sequence joins TRBV19 and TRBJ2-1; 7 positions agree with TRBD2. The CDR3 sequence is 14 residues long. Germline V gives CDR1 LNHDA, CDR2 SQIVND (reference sequence). V was clipped by 4 bases and J by 4 bases; unmatched bases: 4. Here the CDR3 reads CASSKAGVYNEQFF. The CDR3 coding sequence is TGTGCCAGTAGTAAGGCGGGGGTTTACAATGAGCAGTTCTTC.

This clonotype was counted a few times. The chain recombines TRBV6-1 with TRBJ1-2; a weak D match, TRBD1 (5 bases). CDR1 is MNHNS, CDR2 SASEGT, per germline. The CDR3 contains 14 residues. V dropped 8 bases and J dropped 8 bases, with 21 bases sitting between them. CDR3 sequence: CASVEQDYLWGYTF. The CDR3 DNA is TGTGCCAGCGTCGAACAGGACTATCTATGGGGCTACACCTTC.